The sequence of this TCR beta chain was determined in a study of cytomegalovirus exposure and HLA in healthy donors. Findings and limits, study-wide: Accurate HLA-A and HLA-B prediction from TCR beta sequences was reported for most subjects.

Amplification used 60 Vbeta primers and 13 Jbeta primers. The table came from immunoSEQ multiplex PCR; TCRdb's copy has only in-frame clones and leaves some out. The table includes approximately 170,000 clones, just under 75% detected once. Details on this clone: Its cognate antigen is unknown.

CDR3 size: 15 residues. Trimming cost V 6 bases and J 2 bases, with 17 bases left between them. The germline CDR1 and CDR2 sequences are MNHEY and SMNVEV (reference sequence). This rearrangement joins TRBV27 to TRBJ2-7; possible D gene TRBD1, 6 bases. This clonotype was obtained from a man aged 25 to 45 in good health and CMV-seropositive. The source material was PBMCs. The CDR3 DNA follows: TGTGCCAGCAGCAGGACAGTCCAGTTAACCTACGAGCAGTACTTC. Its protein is CASSRTVQLTYEQYF.